This T cell receptor beta chain was recorded in a study of shared clonotypes between healthy human individuals. At the level of the study: Researchers assigned three CD4 naive, three CD4 memory, two CD8 naive and one CD8 memory plate to each donor.

V lost 0 bases and J lost 3, with 8 bases in between. CDR3 length equals 14 residues. Germline CDR1 reads MNHEY; CDR2 reads SMNVEV (reference sequence). The repertoire was sequenced with immunoSEQ multiplex PCR; TCRdb's copy has only in-frame clones and lacks some. The sample lists 1.4 million or so clones; approximately 98.5% were seen once. What was sequenced was naive CD4+ T cells sorted from blood. Subset defined: CD45RA+ positively selected. The J gene is TRBJ1-2, the V gene TRBV27; D is unclear. The sequence came from a man aged 30-40 years in good health. This chain's CDR3 is CASSLSEGDYGYTF. The CDR3 DNA is TGTGCCAGCAGTTTATCGGAGGGAGACTATGGCTACACCTTC.